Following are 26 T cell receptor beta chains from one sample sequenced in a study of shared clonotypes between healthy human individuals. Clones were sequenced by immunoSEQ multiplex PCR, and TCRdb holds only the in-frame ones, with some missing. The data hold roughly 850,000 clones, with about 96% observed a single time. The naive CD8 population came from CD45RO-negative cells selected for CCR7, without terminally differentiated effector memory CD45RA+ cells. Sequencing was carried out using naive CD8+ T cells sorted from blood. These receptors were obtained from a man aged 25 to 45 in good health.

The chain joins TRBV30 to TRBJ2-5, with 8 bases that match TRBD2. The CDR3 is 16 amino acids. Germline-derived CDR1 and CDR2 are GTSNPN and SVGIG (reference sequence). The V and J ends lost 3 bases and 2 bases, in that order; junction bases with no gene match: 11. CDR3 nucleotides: TGTGCCTGGAGCGGACTAGCCGTATTAACGCAAGAGACCCAGTACTTC. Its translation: CAWSGLAVLTQETQYF.

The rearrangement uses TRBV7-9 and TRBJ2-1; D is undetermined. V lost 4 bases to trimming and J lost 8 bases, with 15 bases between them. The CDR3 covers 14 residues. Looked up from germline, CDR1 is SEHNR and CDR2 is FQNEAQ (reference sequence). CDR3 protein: CASSSPVKSHEQFF. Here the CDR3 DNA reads TGTGCCAGCAGCTCCCCCGTGAAGAGCCATGAGCAGTTCTTC.

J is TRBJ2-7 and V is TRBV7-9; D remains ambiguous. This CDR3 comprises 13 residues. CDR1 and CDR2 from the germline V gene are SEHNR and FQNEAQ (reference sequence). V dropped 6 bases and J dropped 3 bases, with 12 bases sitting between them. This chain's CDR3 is CASSPRDFYEQYF. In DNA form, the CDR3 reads TGTGCCAGCAGTCCTAGGGATTTCTACGAGCAGTACTTC.

DNA for the CDR3: TGTGCCAGCACCCACAGGGGTTCCTACGAGCAGTACTTC. As protein: CASTHRGSYEQYF. V gene TRBV2 combines with J gene TRBJ2-7, with TRBD1 matching over 7 bases. The germline gives CDR1 SNHLY, CDR2 FYNNEI. V was clipped by 7 bases and J by 1 base; unmatched bases: 4. This CDR3 is built from 13 residues.

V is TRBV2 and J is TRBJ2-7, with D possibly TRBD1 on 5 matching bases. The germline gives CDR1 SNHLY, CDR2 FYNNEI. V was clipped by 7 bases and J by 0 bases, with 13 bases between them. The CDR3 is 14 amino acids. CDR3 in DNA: TGTGCCAGCATTCAGACAGCTGGCTCCTACGAGCAGTACTTC. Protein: CASIQTAGSYEQYF.

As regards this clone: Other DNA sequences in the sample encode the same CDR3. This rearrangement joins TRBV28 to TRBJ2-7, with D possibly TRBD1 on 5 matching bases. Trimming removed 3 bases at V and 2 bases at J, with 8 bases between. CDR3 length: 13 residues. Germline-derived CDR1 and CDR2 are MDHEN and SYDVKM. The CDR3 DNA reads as TGTGCCAGCAGTTTTGACAGCACCTACGAGCAGTACTTC. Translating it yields CASSFDSTYEQYF.

CDR3 sequence: CASSLTPTYEQYF. The CDR3 DNA reads TGTGCCAGCAGCCTAACCCCCACCTACGAGCAGTACTTC. The chain recombines TRBV7-2 with TRBJ2-7; D remains ambiguous. The CDR3 is 13 residues long. Trimming took 5 bases from V and 2 from J, leaving 10 bases between them. The germline V gene encodes CDR1 SGHTA and CDR2 FQGNSA.

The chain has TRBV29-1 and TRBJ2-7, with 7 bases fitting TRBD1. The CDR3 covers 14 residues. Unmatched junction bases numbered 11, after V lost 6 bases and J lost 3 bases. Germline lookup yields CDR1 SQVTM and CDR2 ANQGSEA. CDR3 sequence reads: CSVYLWDSYYEQYF. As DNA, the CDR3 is TGCAGCGTATACCTTTGGGACAGCTACTACGAGCAGTACTTC.

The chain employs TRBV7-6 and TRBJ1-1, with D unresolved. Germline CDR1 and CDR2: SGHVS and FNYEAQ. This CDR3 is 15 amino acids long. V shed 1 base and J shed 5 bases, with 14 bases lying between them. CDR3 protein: CASSLDLAPGTEAFF. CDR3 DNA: TGTGCCAGCAGCTTAGACCTGGCACCGGGGACTGAAGCTTTCTTT. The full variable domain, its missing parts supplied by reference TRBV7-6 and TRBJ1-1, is GAGVSQSPRYKVTKRGQDVALRCDPISGHVSLYWYRQALGQGPEFLTYFNYEAQQDKSGLPNDRFSAERPEGSISTLTIQRTEQRDSAMYRCASSLDLAPGTEAFFGQGTRLTVV.

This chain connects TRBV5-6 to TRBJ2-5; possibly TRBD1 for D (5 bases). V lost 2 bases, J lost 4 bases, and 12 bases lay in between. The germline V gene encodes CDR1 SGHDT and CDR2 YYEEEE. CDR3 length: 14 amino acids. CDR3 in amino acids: CASSFDSTVETQYF. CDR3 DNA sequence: TGTGCCAGCAGCTTTGACAGCACTGTAGAGACCCAGTACTTC.

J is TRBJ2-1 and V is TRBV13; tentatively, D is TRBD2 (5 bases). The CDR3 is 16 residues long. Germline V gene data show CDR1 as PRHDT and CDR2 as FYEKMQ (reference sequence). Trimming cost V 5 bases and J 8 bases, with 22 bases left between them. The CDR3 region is CASSLPPDSGVDEQFF. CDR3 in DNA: TGTGCCAGCAGCCTACCCCCCGACTCCGGGGTCGATGAGCAGTTCTTC.

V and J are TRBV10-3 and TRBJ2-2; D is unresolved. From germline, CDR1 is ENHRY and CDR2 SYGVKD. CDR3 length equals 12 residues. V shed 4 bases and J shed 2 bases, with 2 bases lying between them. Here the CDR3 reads CAISVNTGELFF. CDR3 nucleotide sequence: TGTGCCATCAGTGTTAACACCGGGGAGCTGTTTTTT.

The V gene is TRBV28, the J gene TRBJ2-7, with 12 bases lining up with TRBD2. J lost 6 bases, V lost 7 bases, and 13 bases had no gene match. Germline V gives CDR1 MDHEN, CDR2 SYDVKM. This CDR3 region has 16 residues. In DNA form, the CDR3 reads TGTGCCAGCAAACTCAGGACTAGCGGGATGGCTGGCGAGCAGTACTTC. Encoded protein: CASKLRTSGMAGEQYF.

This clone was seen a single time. The CDR3: CAISESPGETEKLFF. DNA of the CDR3: TGTGCCATCAGTGAGTCCCCAGGAGAAACCGAAAAACTGTTTTTT. The gene calls are TRBV10-3 and TRBJ1-4; no definite D call. The V and J ends lost 0 bases and 8 bases respectively, with 13 bases between them. The length of the CDR3 is 15 residues. Germline V gene lookup returns CDR1 ENHRY and CDR2 SYGVKD.

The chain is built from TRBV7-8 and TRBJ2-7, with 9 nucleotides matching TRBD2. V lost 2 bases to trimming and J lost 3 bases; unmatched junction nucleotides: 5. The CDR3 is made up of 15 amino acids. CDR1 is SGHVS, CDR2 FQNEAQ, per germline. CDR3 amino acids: CASSLRREGDYEQYF. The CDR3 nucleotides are TGTGCCAGCAGCTTAAGGCGGGAGGGAGACTACGAGCAGTACTTC.

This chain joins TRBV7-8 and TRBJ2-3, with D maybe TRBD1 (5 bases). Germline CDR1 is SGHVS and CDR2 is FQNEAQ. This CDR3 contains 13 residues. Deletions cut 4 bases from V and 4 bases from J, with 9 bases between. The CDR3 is CASSSRDADTQYF. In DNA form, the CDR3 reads TGTGCCAGCAGCTCCAGGGATGCAGATACGCAGTATTTT. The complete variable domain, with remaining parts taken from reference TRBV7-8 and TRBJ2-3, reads GAGVSQSPRYKVAKRGQDVALRCDPISGHVSLFWYQQALGQGPEFLTYFQNEAQLDKSGLPSDRFFAERPEGSVSTLKIQRTQQEDSAVYLCASSSRDADTQYFGPGTRLTVL.

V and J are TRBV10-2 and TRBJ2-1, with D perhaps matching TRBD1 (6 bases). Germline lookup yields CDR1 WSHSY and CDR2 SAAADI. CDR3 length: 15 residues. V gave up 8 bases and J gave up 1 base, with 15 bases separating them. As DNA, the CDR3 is TGCGCCAGCCGAACTAACAGGGAGTCCTACAATGAGCAGTTCTTC. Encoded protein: CASRTNRESYNEQFF.

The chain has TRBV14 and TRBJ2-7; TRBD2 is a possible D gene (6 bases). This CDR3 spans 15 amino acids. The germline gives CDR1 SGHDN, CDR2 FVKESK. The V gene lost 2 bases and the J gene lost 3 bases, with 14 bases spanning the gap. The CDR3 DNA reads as TGTGCCAGCAGCCAAAAATCTAGCGACTACTACGAGCAGTACTTC. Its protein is CASSQKSSDYYEQYF.

The CDR3 nucleotides read TGTGCCAGCAGTACAGCTTATGGCTACACCTTC. It codes for CASSTAYGYTF. The rearrangement links TRBV6-1 to TRBJ1-2; D is uncertain. The CDR3 contains 11 residues. With 5 bases removed from V and 5 bases from J, the gap between germline ends came to 6 bases. The V gene's germline CDR1 is MNHNS and CDR2 SASEGT.

CDR3 nucleotide sequence: TGCGCCAGCAGTGAGTCGCGGGGCGACACCTACGAGCAGTACTTC. Its translation is CASSESRGDTYEQYF. This rearrangement joins TRBV10-1 to TRBJ2-7; possibly TRBD2 for D (6 bases). The germline V gene encodes CDR1 WNHNN and CDR2 SYGVQD (reference sequence). Between the trimmed V and J ends, which lost 0 bases and 2 bases, there was a span of 11 bases. This CDR3 is built from 15 residues.

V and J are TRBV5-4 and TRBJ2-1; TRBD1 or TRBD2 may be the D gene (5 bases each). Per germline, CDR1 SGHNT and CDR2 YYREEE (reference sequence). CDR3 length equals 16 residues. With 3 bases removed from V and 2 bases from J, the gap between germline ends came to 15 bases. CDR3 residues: CASSSPGTPAYNEQFF. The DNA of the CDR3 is TGTGCCAGCAGCTCCCCCGGGACCCCAGCCTACAATGAGCAGTTCTTC.

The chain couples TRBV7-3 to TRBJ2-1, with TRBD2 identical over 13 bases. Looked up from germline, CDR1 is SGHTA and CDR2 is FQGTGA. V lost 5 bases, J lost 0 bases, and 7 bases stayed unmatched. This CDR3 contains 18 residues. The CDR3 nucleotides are TGTGCCAGCAGCCCCGGGACTAGCGGGGCGAGCTCCTACAATGAGCAGTTCTTC. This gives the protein CASSPGTSGASSYNEQFF.

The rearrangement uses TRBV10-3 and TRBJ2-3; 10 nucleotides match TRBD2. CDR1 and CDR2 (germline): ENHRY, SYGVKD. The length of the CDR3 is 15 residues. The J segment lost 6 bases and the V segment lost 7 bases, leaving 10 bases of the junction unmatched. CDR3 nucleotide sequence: TGTGCCATCAACAACCAAGCGGGAGGGCTTGATACGCAGTATTTT. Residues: CAINNQAGGLDTQYF.

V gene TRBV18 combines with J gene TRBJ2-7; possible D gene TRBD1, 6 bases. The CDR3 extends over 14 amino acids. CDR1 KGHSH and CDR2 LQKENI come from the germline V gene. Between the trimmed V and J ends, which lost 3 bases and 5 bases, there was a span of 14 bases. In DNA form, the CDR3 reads TGTGCCAGCTCACCTCGGACAGACCCCCACGAGCAGTACTTC. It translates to CASSPRTDPHEQYF.

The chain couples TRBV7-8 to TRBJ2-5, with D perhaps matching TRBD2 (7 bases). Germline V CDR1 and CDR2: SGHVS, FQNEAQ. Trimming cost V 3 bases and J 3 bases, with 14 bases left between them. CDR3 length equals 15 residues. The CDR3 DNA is TGTGCCAGCAGCTTTCAAGGGGGGGCCGAAGAGACCCAGTACTTC. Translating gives CASSFQGGAEETQYF.

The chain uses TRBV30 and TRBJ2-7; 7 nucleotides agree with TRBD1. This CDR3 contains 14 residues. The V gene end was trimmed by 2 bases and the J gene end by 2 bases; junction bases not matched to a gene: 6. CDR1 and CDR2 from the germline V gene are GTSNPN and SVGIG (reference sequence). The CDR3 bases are TGTGCCTGGAGTCACGGACAGGAGCCCTACGAGCAGTACTTC. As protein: CAWSHGQEPYEQYF.